The rows below give T cell receptor beta chains drawn from one sample of a study of molecular identifiers for immune sequencing clone quantification. TCRdb reprocessed the PCR reads via MiXCR and lists one record per CDR3 protein. The table includes 35,000 or so distinct CDR3 sequences, under 20% detected once. The sequenced sample consisted of naive CD8+ T cells from blood, with Jurkat cell RNA spiked in. Receptor source: a human donor in good health. Some libraries in this study had Jurkat cell RNA spiked in. The CDR3 runs from the conserved cysteine through the conserved F or W. A D gene is named only where the DNA matches it firmly. Part of the rows lack a size; the others show once, few, many or a class for expanded clones.

TRBJ2-3,-,TRBV7-6,18,many,CASSLVLASHTITDTQYF,TGTGCCAGCAGCTTAGTTTTGGCTTCTCATACCATCACAGATACGCAGTATTTT
TRBJ2-1,TRBD2,TRBV6-2/TRBV6-3,13,-,CASSYWTSNEQFF,TGTGCCAGCAGTTACTGGACTAGCAATGAGCAGTTCTTC
TRBJ2-5,-,TRBV10-3,21,few,CAISRPWTDPFNSGTGETQYF,TGTGCCATCAGCCGACCATGGACAGACCCCTTCAATAGCGGGACAGGGGAGACCCAGTACTTC
TRBJ2-7,TRBD1,TRBV6-2/TRBV6-3,15,-,CASSFWTGWSYEQYF,TGTGCCAGCAGTTTCTGGACAGGGTGGTCCTACGAGCAGTACTTC
TRBJ2-2,TRBD1,TRBV24-1,15,many,CATSDHRGNTGELFF,TGTGCCACCAGTGATCACAGGGGGAACACCGGGGAGCTGTTTTTT
TRBJ2-3,TRBD2,TRBV4-1,15,many,CASSLTGLAGDTQYF,TGCGCCAGCAGCCTAACAGGACTAGCCGGAGATACGCAGTATTTT
TRBJ1-1,-,TRBV3-1,14,few,CASSPVGENTEAFF,TGTGCCAGCAGCCCCGTGGGGGAGAACACTGAAGCTTTCTTT
TRBJ1-5,TRBD1,TRBV2,14,few,CASSEFRGTDTQHF,TGTGCCAGCAGTGAGTTCAGGGGGACAGATACGCAGCATTTT
TRBJ1-3,TRBD1,TRBV9,15,-,CASGVNPGQGNTIYF,TGTGCCAGCGGCGTAAATCCGGGACAGGGAAACACCATATATTTT
TRBJ2-2,-,TRBV11-1,15,many,CASSPPYMNTGELFF,TGTGCCAGCAGCCCGCCCTACATGAACACCGGGGAGCTGTTTTTT
TRBJ2-1,-,TRBV29-1,14,many,CSVKGGTVYNEQFF,TGCAGCGTCAAGGGGGGGACAGTTTACAATGAGCAGTTCTTC
TRBJ2-1,TRBD2,TRBV19,16,-,CASSMGTRTQYNEQFF,TGTGCCAGTAGTATGGGGACTAGGACGCAGTACAATGAGCAGTTCTTC
TRBJ2-7,-,TRBV7-9,12,-,CACGDSTYEQYF,TGTGCCTGCGGGGACTCAACCTACGAGCAGTACTTC
TRBJ2-7,TRBD1,TRBV18,15,many,CASSPPRTGRYEQYF,TGTGCCAGCTCACCACCGAGGACAGGCCGCTACGAGCAGTACTTC
TRBJ2-1,-,TRBV30,12,few,CAWSVNYNEQFF,TGTGCCTGGAGTGTAAACTACAATGAGCAGTTCTTC
TRBJ2-7,-,TRBV20-1,12,-,CSARVDSYEQYF,TGCAGTGCTAGAGTTGACAGCTACGAGCAGTACTTC
TRBJ2-7,TRBD2,TRBV20-1,17,many,CSARDFGSVGLAFEQYF,TGCAGTGCTAGAGATTTTGGCTCGGTAGGACTAGCTTTCGAGCAGTACTTC
TRBJ2-7,-,TRBV11-2,16,few,CASSKRPSDWKTEQYF,TGTGCCAGCAGCAAAAGACCTTCGGATTGGAAAACCGAGCAGTACTTC
TRBJ2-3,-,TRBV7-2,12,once,CASSLVADTRYF,TGTGCCAGCAGCTTAGTGGCAGATACGCGGTATTTT
TRBJ1-1,-,TRBV30,10,many,CAWMDTEAFF,TGTGCCTGGATGGACACTGAAGCTTTCTTT
TRBJ1-1,-,TRBV9,15,-,CASSVTGSDHTEAFF,TGTGCCAGCAGCGTCACAGGGTCGGATCACACTGAAGCTTTCTTT
TRBJ2-3,TRBD2,TRBV6-2/TRBV6-3,17,medium-sized,CASSGLETSGAADTQYF,TGTGCCAGCAGTGGGCTCGAGACTAGCGGGGCGGCAGATACGCAGTATTTT
TRBJ1-1,-,TRBV19,14,many,CASSIGTVNTEAFF,TGTGCCAGTAGTATAGGGACAGTTAACACTGAAGCTTTCTTT
TRBJ1-2,-,TRBV2,14,few,CASRGGAANYGYTF,TGTGCCAGCAGGGGCGGTGCAGCCAACTATGGCTACACCTTC
TRBJ2-3,-,TRBV6-1,16,many,CASSGQEGWGTDTQYF,TGTGCCAGCAGTGGACAGGAGGGTTGGGGCACAGATACGCAGTATTTT
TRBJ2-6,TRBD1,TRBV12-3/TRBV12-4,17,-,CASSSNTGGSGANVLTF,TGTGCCAGCAGTTCGAACACAGGGGGCTCAGGGGCCAACGTCCTGACTTTC
TRBJ1-5,-,TRBV20-1,15,many,CSARETALSNQPQHF,TGCAGTGCTAGAGAAACGGCTCTTAGCAATCAGCCCCAGCATTTT
TRBJ2-7,-,TRBV29-1,13,-,CSVSGVLAYEQYF,TGCAGCGTTTCAGGAGTTCTAGCCTACGAGCAGTACTTC
TRBJ2-1,-,TRBV12-3/TRBV12-4,14,many,CASSLAGGYAEQFF,TGTGCCAGCAGTTTAGCTGGGGGCTATGCTGAGCAGTTCTTC